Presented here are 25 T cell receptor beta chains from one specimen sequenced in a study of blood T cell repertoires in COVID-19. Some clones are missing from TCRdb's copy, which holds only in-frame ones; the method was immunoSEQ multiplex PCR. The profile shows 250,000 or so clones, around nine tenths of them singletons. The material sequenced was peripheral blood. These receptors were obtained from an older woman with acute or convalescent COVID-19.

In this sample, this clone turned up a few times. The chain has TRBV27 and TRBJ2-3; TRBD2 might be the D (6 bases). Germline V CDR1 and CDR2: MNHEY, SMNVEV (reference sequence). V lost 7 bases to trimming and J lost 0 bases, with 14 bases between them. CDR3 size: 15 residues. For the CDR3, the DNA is TGTGCCAGCACCGCGGACTACCCAAGCACAGATACGCAGTATTTT. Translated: CASTADYPSTDTQYF.

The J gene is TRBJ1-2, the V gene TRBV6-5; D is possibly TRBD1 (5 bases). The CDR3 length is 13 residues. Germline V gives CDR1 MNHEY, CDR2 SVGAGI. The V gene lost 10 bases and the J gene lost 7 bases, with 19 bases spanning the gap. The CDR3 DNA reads TGTGCCACAGGCTCCGCCGGGAGGGGTGGCTACACCTTC. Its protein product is CATGSAGRGGYTF.

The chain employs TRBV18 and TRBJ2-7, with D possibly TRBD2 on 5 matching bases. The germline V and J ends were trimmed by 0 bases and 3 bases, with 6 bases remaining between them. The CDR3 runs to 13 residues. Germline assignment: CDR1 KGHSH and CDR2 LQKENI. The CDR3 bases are TGTGCCAGCTCACCACCCGGGATCTACGAGCAGTACTTC. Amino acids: CASSPPGIYEQYF. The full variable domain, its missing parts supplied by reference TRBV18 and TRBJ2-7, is NAGVMQNPRHLVRRRGQEARLRCSPMKGHSHVYWYRQLPEEGLKFMVYLQKENIIDESGMPKERFSAEFPKEGPSILRIQQVVRGDSAAYFCASSPPGIYEQYFGPGTRLTVT.

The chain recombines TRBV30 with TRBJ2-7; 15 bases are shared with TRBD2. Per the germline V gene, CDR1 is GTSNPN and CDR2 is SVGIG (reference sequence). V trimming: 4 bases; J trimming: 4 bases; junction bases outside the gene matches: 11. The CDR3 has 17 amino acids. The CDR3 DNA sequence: TGTGCCTGGAAAGGGAAGGGACTAGCGGGAGGCGGGTACGAGCAGTACTTC. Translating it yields CAWKGKGLAGGGYEQYF.

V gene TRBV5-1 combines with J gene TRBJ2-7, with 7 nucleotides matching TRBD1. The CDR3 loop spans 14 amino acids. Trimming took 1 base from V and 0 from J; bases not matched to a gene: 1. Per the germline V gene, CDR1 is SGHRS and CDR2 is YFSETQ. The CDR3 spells CASSLRGPSYEQYF. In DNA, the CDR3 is TGCGCCAGCAGCTTGAGGGGGCCCTCCTACGAGCAGTACTTC.

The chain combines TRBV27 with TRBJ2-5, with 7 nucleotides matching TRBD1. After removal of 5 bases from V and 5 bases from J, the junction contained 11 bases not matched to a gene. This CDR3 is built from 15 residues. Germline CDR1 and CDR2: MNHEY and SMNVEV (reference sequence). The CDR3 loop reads CASSTQTGLGETQYF. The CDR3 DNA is TGTGCCAGCAGTACTCAGACAGGGCTTGGGGAGACCCAGTACTTC.

This CDR3 reads CATMGASPGNTIYF. The DNA of the CDR3 is TGTGCCACCATGGGGGCGAGCCCTGGAAACACCATATATTTT. This chain links TRBV6-6 with TRBJ1-3; tentatively, D is TRBD1 (6 bases). V lost 10 bases, J lost 2 bases, and 15 bases lay in between. CDR3 length: 14 residues. CDR1 is MNHNY, CDR2 SVGAGI, per germline (reference sequence).

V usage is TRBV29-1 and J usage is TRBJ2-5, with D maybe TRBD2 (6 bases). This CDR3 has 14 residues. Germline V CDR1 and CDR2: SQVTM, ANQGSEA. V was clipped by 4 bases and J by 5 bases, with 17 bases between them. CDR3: CSVVTGTLFETQYF. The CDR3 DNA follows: TGCAGCGTTGTAACCGGGACTCTTTTTGAGACCCAGTACTTC.

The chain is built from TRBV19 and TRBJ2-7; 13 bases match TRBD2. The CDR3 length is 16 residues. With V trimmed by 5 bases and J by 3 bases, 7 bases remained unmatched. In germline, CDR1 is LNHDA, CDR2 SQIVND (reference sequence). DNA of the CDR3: TGTGCCAGTAGTCCCGGGACTAGCGGGATCGGCTACGAGCAGTACTTC. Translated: CASSPGTSGIGYEQYF.

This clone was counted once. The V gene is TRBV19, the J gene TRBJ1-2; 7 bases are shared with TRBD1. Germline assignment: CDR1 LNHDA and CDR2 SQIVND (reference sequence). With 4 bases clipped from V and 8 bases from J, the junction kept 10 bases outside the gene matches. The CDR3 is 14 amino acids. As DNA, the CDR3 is TGTGCCAGTAGTACTGACAGGGTGGTTGGAGGCTACACCTTC. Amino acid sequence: CASSTDRVVGGYTF.

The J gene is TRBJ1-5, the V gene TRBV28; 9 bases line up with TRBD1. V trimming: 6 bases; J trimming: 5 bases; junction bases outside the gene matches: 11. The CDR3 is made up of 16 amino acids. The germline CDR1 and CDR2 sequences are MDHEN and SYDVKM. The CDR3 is CASRDTGGAGYQPQHF. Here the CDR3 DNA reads TGTGCCAGCAGAGACACAGGGGGCGCGGGATATCAGCCCCAGCATTTT.

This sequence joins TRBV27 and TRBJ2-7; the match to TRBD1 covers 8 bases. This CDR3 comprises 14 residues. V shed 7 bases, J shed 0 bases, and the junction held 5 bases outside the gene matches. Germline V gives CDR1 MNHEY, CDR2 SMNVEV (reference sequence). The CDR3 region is CASTWTGSSYEQYF. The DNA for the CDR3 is TGTGCCAGCACCTGGACAGGGAGCTCCTACGAGCAGTACTTC.

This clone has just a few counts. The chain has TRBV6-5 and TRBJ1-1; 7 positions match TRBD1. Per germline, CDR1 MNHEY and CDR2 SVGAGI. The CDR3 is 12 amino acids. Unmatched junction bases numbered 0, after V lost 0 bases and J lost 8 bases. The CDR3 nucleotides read TGTGCCAGCAGTTACTCGGGACAGGAAGCTTTCTTT. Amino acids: CASSYSGQEAFF.

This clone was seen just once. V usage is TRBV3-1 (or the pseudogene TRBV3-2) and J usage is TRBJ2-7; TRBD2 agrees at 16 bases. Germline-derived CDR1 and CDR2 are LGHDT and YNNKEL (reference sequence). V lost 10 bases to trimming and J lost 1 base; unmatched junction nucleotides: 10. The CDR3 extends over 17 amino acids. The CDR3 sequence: CATRGTSGRVRSYEQYF. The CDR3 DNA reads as TGTGCCACCCGCGGGACTAGCGGGAGGGTTCGATCCTACGAGCAGTACTTC.

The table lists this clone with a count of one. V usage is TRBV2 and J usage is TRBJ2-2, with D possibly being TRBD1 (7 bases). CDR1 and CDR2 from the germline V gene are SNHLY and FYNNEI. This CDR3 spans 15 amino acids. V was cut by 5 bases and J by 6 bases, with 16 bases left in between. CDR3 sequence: CASSSQGEVAGELFF. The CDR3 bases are TGTGCCAGCAGTTCGCAGGGGGAGGTTGCCGGGGAGCTGTTTTTT.

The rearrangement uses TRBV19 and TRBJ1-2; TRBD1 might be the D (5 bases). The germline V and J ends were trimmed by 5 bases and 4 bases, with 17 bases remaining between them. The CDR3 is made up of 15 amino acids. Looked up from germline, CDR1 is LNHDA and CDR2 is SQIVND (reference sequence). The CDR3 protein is CASSAPRSQAYGYTF. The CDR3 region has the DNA TGTGCCAGTAGTGCCCCGCGTTCACAGGCCTATGGCTACACCTTC.

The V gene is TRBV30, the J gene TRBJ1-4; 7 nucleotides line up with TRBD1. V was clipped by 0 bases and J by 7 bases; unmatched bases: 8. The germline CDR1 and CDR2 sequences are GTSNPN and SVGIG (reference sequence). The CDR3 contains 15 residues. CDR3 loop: CAWSVPDRPSEKLFF. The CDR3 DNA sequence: TGTGCCTGGAGTGTCCCGGACAGGCCTAGTGAAAAACTGTTTTTT.

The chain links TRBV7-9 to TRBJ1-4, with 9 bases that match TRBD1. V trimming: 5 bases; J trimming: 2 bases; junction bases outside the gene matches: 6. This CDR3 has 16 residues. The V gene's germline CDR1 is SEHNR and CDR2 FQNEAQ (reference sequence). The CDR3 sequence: CASSRTGGWTNEKLFF. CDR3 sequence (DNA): TGTGCCAGCAGCCGTACAGGGGGCTGGACTAATGAAAAACTGTTTTTT.

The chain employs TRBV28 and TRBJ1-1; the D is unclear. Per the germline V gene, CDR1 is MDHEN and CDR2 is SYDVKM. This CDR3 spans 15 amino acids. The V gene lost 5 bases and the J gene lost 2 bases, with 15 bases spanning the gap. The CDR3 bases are TGTGCCAGCAGTCTATCCTTGAGCCTTAACACTGAAGCTTTCTTT. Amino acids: CASSLSLSLNTEAFF.

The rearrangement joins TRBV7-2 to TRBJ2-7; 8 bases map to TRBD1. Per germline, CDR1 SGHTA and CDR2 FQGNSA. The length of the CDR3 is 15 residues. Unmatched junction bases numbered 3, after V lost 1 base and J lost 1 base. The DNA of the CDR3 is TGTGCCAGCAGCTTAGTCGGGACAGGATCCTACGAGCAGTACTTC. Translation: CASSLVGTGSYEQYF.

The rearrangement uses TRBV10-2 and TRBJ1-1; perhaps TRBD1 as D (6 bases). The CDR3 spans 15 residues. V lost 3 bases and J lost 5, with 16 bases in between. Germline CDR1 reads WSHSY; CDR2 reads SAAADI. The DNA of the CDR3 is TGCGCCAGCAGTGAAAAGGGAGGGGGTTGGACTGAAGCTTTCTTT. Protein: CASSEKGGGWTEAFF.

This chain's CDR3 is CASSDEGNRANVLTF. As DNA, the CDR3 is TGTGCCAGCAGTGACGAGGGTAACAGGGCCAACGTCCTGACTTTC. The rearrangement links TRBV2 to TRBJ2-6; D possibly corresponds to TRBD2 (5 bases). The ends were cut back, 3 bases at V and 5 bases at J, with 11 bases in the middle. Germline V gene sequence: CDR1 SNHLY, CDR2 FYNNEI. The CDR3 sequence is 15 residues long.

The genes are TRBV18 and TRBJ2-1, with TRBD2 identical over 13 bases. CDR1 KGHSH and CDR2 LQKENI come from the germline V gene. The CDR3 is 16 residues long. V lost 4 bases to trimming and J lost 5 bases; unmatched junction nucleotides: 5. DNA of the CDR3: TGTGCCAGCTCACTTTTTGGACTAGCGGGAGACAATGAGCAGTTCTTC. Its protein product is CASSLFGLAGDNEQFF.

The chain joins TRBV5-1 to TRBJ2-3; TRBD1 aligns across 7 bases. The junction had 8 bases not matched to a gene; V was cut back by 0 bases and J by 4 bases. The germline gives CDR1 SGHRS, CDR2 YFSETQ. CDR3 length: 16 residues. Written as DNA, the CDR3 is TGCGCCAGCAGCTTGGCCGGTGACAGGGCCGCAGATACGCAGTATTTT. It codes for CASSLAGDRAADTQYF.

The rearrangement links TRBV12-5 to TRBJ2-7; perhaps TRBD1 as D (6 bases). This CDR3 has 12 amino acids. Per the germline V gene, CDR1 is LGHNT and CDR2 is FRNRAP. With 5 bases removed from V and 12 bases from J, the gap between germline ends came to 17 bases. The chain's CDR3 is CASGPLWGPGYF. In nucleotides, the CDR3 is TGTGCTAGTGGTCCCCTATGGGGGCCGGGGTACTTC.